The next 27 T cell receptor beta chains were all read from a single sample in a study of CD8 T cells in ankylosing spondylitis. Study-level findings and limits: In ankylosing spondylitis blood, a motif of roughly 8 highly homologous TCR beta variants appeared characteristic.

TCRdb used MiXCR to reprocess the 5' RACE reads, holding one entry per CDR3 protein. The sample records around 430,000 distinct CDR3 sequences, under 20% being singletons. No antigen is known for these receptors. Sequencing was done on a sample of blood, either unsorted or a sorted T cell fraction (not recorded which). Receptors were obtained from a male donor with ankylosing spondylitis.

The table lists this clonotype with a few counts. This chain joins TRBV3-1 and TRBJ2-2, with 10 bases fitting TRBD2. Germline CDR1 LGHDT, CDR2 YNNKEL (reference sequence). V dropped 1 base and J dropped 3; count of bases not matched to a gene: 2. This CDR3 has 16 amino acids. DNA of the CDR3: TGTGCCAGCAGCCAAGGGACTAGCGGATACACCGGGGAGCTGTTTTTT. Its protein product is CASSQGTSGYTGELFF.

The rearrangement uses TRBV5-5 and TRBJ2-3; TRBD1 aligns across 7 bases. With V trimmed by 1 base and J by 2 bases, 10 bases remained unmatched. The CDR3 is 17 amino acids. The germline V gene encodes CDR1 SGHKS and CDR2 YYEKEE (reference sequence). CDR3 coding DNA: TGTGCCAGCAGCTTGACCGGGACAGAGGCCCCCACAGATACGCAGTATTTT. Residues: CASSLTGTEAPTDTQYF.

The V and J genes are TRBV27 and TRBJ1-6; possible D gene TRBD1, 6 bases. This CDR3 contains 14 residues. Germline CDR1 and CDR2: MNHEY and SMNVEV (reference sequence). V lost 2 bases, J lost 9 bases, and 11 bases lay in between. CDR3 region: CASSLDRIGSPLHF. CDR3 sequence (DNA): TGTGCCAGCAGTTTAGACAGGATAGGTTCACCCCTCCACTTT.

This chain connects TRBV6-1 to TRBJ1-1; 12 nucleotides match TRBD1. Trimming removed 6 bases from V and 4 bases from J; junction bases left unmatched: 3. Germline V lookup: CDR1 MNHNS, CDR2 SASEGT. This CDR3 is built from 14 residues. The CDR3 DNA sequence: TGTGCCAGCAGCCGGGACAGGGGGCGCACTGAAGCTTTCTTT. Translation gives CASSRDRGRTEAFF.

The genes are TRBV13 and TRBJ2-3; weak D call: TRBD2 (6 bases). The germline CDR1 and CDR2 sequences are PRHDT and FYEKMQ (reference sequence). The germline V and J ends were trimmed by 4 bases and 8 bases, with 16 bases remaining between them. The CDR3 totals 14 residues. The CDR3 protein is CASSSLRGPGTQYF. CDR3 in DNA: TGTGCCAGCAGCTCCTTGCGGGGTCCGGGTACGCAGTATTTT.

The chain couples TRBV15 to TRBJ2-4; D gene uncertain. Looked up from germline, CDR1 is LNHNV and CDR2 is YYDKDF (reference sequence). The CDR3 consists of 12 residues. V lost 0 bases, J lost 15 bases, and 12 bases lay in between. For the CDR3, the DNA is TGTGCCACCAGCAGAGATGGGCATAGTCGGTACTTC. Its protein is CATSRDGHSRYF.

The chain employs TRBV11-2 and TRBJ1-1; no definite D call. From germline, CDR1 is SGHAT and CDR2 FQNNGV. CDR3 length: 15 residues. Trimming removed 0 bases from V and 1 base from J, with 9 bases in between. CDR3 sequence reads: CASSLEALQNTEAFF. The CDR3, as DNA: TGTGCCAGCAGCTTAGAGGCACTTCAGAACACTGAAGCTTTCTTT.

The V and J genes are TRBV20-1 and TRBJ2-3, with D possibly TRBD2 on 6 matching bases. Germline CDR1 reads DFQATT; CDR2 reads SNEGSKA (reference sequence). The length of the CDR3 is 17 residues. V lost 5 bases and J 6 bases, leaving 27 bases between the germline ends. The CDR3 coding sequence is TGCAGTGCTTCCTCGGGGCTAGCGAGTATCAACGGGGATACGCAGTATTTT. The encoded protein is CSASSGLASINGDTQYF.

This clonotype was found a few times. The chain uses TRBV28 and TRBJ2-7; the match to TRBD2 covers 10 bases. CDR1 is MDHEN, CDR2 SYDVKM, per germline. With V trimmed by 6 bases and J by 6 bases, 11 bases remained unmatched. This CDR3 contains 15 residues. CDR3 residues: CASSGGSGRASEQYF. For the CDR3, the DNA is TGTGCCAGCAGCGGGGGGAGCGGGAGGGCGAGCGAGCAGTACTTC.

In its sample, this clonotype was seen a few times. The V call is TRBV20-1, the J call TRBJ2-1; TRBD2 matches 11 bases. Germline V gene data show CDR1 as DFQATT and CDR2 as SNEGSKA (reference sequence). This CDR3 spans 17 amino acids. Trimming cost V 6 bases and J 0 bases; bases outside gene matches: 10. The CDR3 is CSALGLAVLSSYNEQFF. CDR3 nucleotide sequence: TGCAGTGCGTTGGGACTAGCGGTCCTGAGCTCCTACAATGAGCAGTTCTTC.

This clonotype was seen many times. The CDR3 region has the DNA TGCGCCAGCAGCCAAGGAGATGGAAACACCATATATTTT. Translated: CASSQGDGNTIYF. The chain joins TRBV4-3 to TRBJ1-3; D ambiguous. This CDR3 has 13 amino acids. In germline, CDR1 is LGHNA, CDR2 YSLEER. Trimming shortened V by 1 base and J by 3 bases, and 4 bases separated the two germline ends.

At least ten counts were recorded for this clonotype. V usage is TRBV5-1 and J usage is TRBJ1-1; D is perhaps TRBD1 (6 bases). There are 16 residues in the CDR3. V was shortened by 3 bases and J by 1 base, with 16 bases between the two germline ends. CDR1 and CDR2 from the germline V gene are SGHRS and YFSETQ. CDR3 sequence reads: CASSSGDGRGNTEAFF. CDR3 sequence (DNA): TGCGCCAGCAGCTCGGGCGATGGCAGGGGGAACACTGAAGCTTTCTTT.

This clonotype has just a few counts. The chain couples TRBV7-2 to TRBJ2-1; the D gene is possibly TRBD2 (6 bases). The CDR3 consists of 15 residues. In germline, CDR1 is SGHTA, CDR2 FQGNSA. Trimming stripped 5 bases from V and 6 bases from J, with 17 bases between. The CDR3 spells CASSKGLLSPNEQFF. The CDR3 DNA reads TGTGCCAGCAGCAAGGGACTCCTGTCCCCCAATGAGCAGTTCTTC.

The genes are TRBV3-1 and TRBJ1-1; the D is unclear. The CDR3 is 15 amino acids. Germline V gene lookup returns CDR1 LGHDT and CDR2 YNNKEL (reference sequence). V was clipped by 4 bases and J by 0 bases, with 12 bases between them. The CDR3 is CASSLGSSLNTEAFF. As DNA, the CDR3 is TGTGCCAGCAGCCTGGGGTCCTCGCTGAACACTGAAGCTTTCTTT.

J is TRBJ1-4 and V is TRBV28; TRBD1 is a possible D gene (6 bases). Germline CDR1 is MDHEN and CDR2 is SYDVKM. V was trimmed by 3 bases and J by 6 bases, leaving 11 bases between them. There are 14 residues in the CDR3. The CDR3 is CASSFGGLDEKLFF. The CDR3 DNA is TGTGCCAGCAGTTTTGGGGGCTTGGATGAAAAACTGTTTTTT.

This clonotype was seen a few times. J is TRBJ2-5 and V is TRBV28, with TRBD2 identical over 7 bases. Germline assignment: CDR1 MDHEN and CDR2 SYDVKM. The CDR3 consists of 16 residues. V shed 5 bases and J 4 bases; nucleotides not matched to a gene: 13. The chain's CDR3 is CASSPQSGGGGETQYF. DNA for the CDR3: TGTGCCAGCAGTCCCCAGAGTGGGGGGGGAGGAGAGACCCAGTACTTC. The full variable domain, completed using reference TRBV28 and TRBJ2-5, is DVKVTQSSRYLVKRTGEKVFLECVQDMDHENMFWYRQDPGLGLRLIYFSYDVKMKEKGDIPEGYSVSREKKERFSLILESASTNQTSMYLCASSPQSGGGGETQYFGPGTRLLVL.

This clonotype has just a few counts. The V call is TRBV12-3 or TRBV12-4, the J call TRBJ1-2; D call uncertain. CDR3 length equals 14 residues. Trimming cost V 3 bases and J 4 bases, with 12 bases left between them. For the CDR3, the DNA is TGTGCCAGCAGTTTGAGCTCGGTTGGCTATGGCTACACCTTC. It yields the protein CASSLSSVGYGYTF.

This clonotype came up many times. The V gene is TRBV20-1, the J gene TRBJ1-1; D possibly corresponds to TRBD1 (6 bases). The CDR3 is 15 residues long. Trimming left V 3 bases short and J 0 bases short, with 14 bases between. From germline, CDR1 is DFQATT and CDR2 SNEGSKA (reference sequence). CDR3 nucleotide sequence: TGCAGTGCTAGGGCCCCGGGGGGCATGAACACTGAAGCTTTCTTT. Amino acids: CSARAPGGMNTEAFF.

This chain uses TRBV25-1 with TRBJ2-7; D perhaps matches TRBD1 (5 bases). Trimming removed 4 bases at V and 5 bases at J, with 9 bases between. The CDR3 runs to 12 residues. Germline V gene sequence: CDR1 MGHDK, CDR2 SYGVNS. CDR3 DNA sequence: TGTGCCAGCAGTGGCAGGGTTGACGAGCAGTACTTC. Translated: CASSGRVDEQYF.

There are a few counts of this clonotype. The chain couples TRBV6-1 to TRBJ2-7; no firm D call. The germline gives CDR1 MNHNS, CDR2 SASEGT. Trimming took 7 bases from V and 6 from J, leaving 16 bases between them. The CDR3 is made up of 13 amino acids. The CDR3: CASTIRASGEQYF. Written as DNA, the CDR3 is TGTGCCAGCACCATCCGGGCGTCTGGCGAGCAGTACTTC.

The J gene is TRBJ2-7, the V gene TRBV25-1; a possible D gene is TRBD1 (6 bases). Germline CDR1 MGHDK, CDR2 SYGVNS. CDR3 length: 13 amino acids. Trimming pared 4 bases from V and 2 bases from J, leaving 9 bases between. In nucleotides, the CDR3 is TGTGCCAGCAGTGCGGCAGGGGCCTACGAGCAGTACTTC. The encoded protein is CASSAAGAYEQYF.

The chain links TRBV12-3 or TRBV12-4 to TRBJ2-3, with 11 nucleotides matching TRBD2. This CDR3 region has 14 residues. With V trimmed by 6 bases and J by 4 bases, 3 bases remained unmatched. CDR3 sequence: CASRLSGGADTQYF. The CDR3 DNA follows: TGTGCCAGCAGACTTAGCGGGGGGGCAGATACGCAGTATTTT.

The gene calls are TRBV2 and TRBJ2-7; 10 nucleotides agree with TRBD1. CDR1 is SNHLY, CDR2 FYNNEI, per germline. V shed 7 bases, J shed 3 bases, and the junction held 3 bases outside the gene matches. The CDR3 runs 13 residues. CDR3 DNA: TGTGCCAGCAAGGGGACAGGGGACTACGAGCAGTACTTC. Protein product: CASKGTGDYEQYF.

The V and J genes are TRBV6-5 and TRBJ2-2; TRBD1 matches at 11 bases. The CDR3 sequence is 15 residues long. Germline V lookup: CDR1 MNHEY, CDR2 SVGAGI. J lost 7 bases, V lost 2 bases, and 3 bases had no gene match. The CDR3 reads CASSYGQGADGELFF. CDR3 nucleotide sequence: TGTGCCAGCAGTTACGGACAGGGGGCGGACGGGGAGCTGTTTTTT.

The chain recombines TRBV19 with TRBJ1-1; weak D call: TRBD1 (6 bases). In germline, CDR1 is LNHDA, CDR2 SQIVND (reference sequence). The germline V and J ends were trimmed by 7 bases and 3 bases, with 15 bases remaining between them. The length of the CDR3 is 14 residues. CDR3 residues: CASTVQGLYTEAFF. The CDR3 nucleotides read TGTGCCAGTACCGTACAGGGCTTGTACACTGAAGCTTTCTTT. Combining the CDR3 with reference TRBV19 and TRBJ1-1 gives the whole variable domain DGGITQSPKYLFRKEGQNVTLSCEQNLNHDAMYWYRQDPGQGLRLIYYSQIVNDFQKGDIAEGYSVSREKKESFPLTVTSAQKNPTAFYLCASTVQGLYTEAFFGQGTRLTVV.

The chain employs TRBV28 and TRBJ1-2, with a tentative D call TRBD1 (6 bases). The ends were cut back, 3 bases at V and 8 bases at J, with 22 bases in the middle. This CDR3 is 16 amino acids long. The V gene's germline CDR1 is MDHEN and CDR2 SYDVKM. The CDR3, as DNA: TGTGCCAGCAGTTTCCCGCCGGGGCAGGGGAAAGGAGGCTACACCTTC. Its translation: CASSFPPGQGKGGYTF.

This clonotype was counted only a few times. The chain employs TRBV6-1 and TRBJ1-2; D gene unclear. The CDR3 runs 15 residues. V lost 7 bases and J 8 bases, leaving 23 bases between the germline ends. Germline CDR1 is MNHNS and CDR2 is SASEGT. The CDR3: CASTSLVKDSEGYTF. The DNA for the CDR3 is TGTGCCAGCACATCGCTGGTCAAAGACTCGGAGGGCTACACCTTC.